This T cell receptor (beta chain) was captured in a study of tumor-infiltrating lymphocytes in primary liver carcinoma. Whole-study results and caveats: Top clones occupying all five tumor regions numbered only about 7-25%. Compared with tumor region pairs, tumor-adjacent and tumor-blood pairs overlapped less. The study found a significantly higher top-250-clone fraction in tumors than in blood (p = 0.039).

A primer in the constant region served to generate TCR beta cDNA from 500 to 600 ng of total RNA. Slightly modified ARM-PCR, run as three nested multiplex PCR rounds, produced the TCR beta libraries. Primers for the first two PCR rounds were TRBV1-TRBV30 forward primers and a C-beta reverse primer (approximately 9 cycles per round). TCRdb reprocessed the multiplex PCR reads with MiXCR, giving one entry per CDR3 protein. Of fewer than 200,000 distinct CDR3 sequences listed, approximately 86% are singletons. The length of the CDR3 is 12 residues. Germline values: CDR1 SGHRS, CDR2 YFSETQ. Trimming removed 0 bases from V and 15 bases from J, with 13 bases in between. A remark on this clonotype: Its antigen is undetermined.

Co-extracted RNA and DNA came from about 20-30 mg of unsorted bulk tissue. Primary liver carcinoma, confirmed by histopathology, was surgically resected. The chain joins TRBV5-1 to TRBJ2-1, with TRBD1 as a possible D gene (5 bases). The sample was tumor tissue from primary liver carcinoma. This sequence originates from a man aged 35-49 years with primary liver carcinoma and hepatitis B virus infection. The CDR3 loop is CASSLVRAGPFF. The CDR3 coding sequence is TGCGCCAGCAGCTTGGTCAGGGCCGGGCCGTTCTTC.